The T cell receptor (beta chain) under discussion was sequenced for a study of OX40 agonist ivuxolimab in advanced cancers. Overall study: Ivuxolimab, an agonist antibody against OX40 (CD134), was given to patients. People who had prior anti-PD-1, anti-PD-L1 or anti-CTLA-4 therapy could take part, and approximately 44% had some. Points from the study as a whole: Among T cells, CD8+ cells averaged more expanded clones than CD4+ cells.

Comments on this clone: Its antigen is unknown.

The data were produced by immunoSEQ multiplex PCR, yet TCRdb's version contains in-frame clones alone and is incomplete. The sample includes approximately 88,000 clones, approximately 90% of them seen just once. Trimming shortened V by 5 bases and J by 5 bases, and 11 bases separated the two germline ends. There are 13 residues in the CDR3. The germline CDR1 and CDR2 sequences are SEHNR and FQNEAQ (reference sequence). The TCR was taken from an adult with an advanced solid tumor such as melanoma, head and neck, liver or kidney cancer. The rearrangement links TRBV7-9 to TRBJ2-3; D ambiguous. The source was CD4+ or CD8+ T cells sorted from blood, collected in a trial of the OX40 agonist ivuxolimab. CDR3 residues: CASSPLYRDTQYF. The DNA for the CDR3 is TGTGCCAGCAGCCCCCTATACCGAGATACGCAGTATTTT.